Listed here is a single T cell receptor beta chain. The sample originates from a study of T cell changes during pregnancy in multiple sclerosis. Assay: immunoSEQ multiplex PCR; the TCRdb copy retains only in-frame clones and omits some. This sample has fewer than 60,000 clones, with about 90% found just once. The TCR originated in a female donor in good health, enrolled as a control in a pregnancy study. Specimen: peripheral blood, collected in the third trimester of pregnancy.

The CDR3 DNA reads TGCGCCAGCAGAGAGTCGGAGTCTGGGGCCAACGTCCTGACTTTC. Translated, it gives CASRESESGANVLTF. The chain has TRBV5-1 and TRBJ2-6; D is unclear. Trimming left V 5 bases short and J 1 base short, with 10 bases between. CDR3 length: 15 amino acids. Germline V gene sequence: CDR1 SGHRS, CDR2 YFSETQ.